These T cell receptor beta chains were read from a single sample in a study of T cell responses to AZD1222 COVID-19 vaccine. Measured with immunoSEQ multiplex PCR; TCRdb has only the in-frame clones, and not every one. The sample holds about 48,000 clones, 70% to 90% seen once. The sequencing here drew on peripheral blood, taken 28 days after the second AZD1222 dose. The receptors here all came from an adult who received the AZD1222 COVID-19 vaccine. Each CDR3 is given with its conserved first and last residue. The D gene is left open where the match is weak. Clone size is not always given. Where it is, it says once, few, many or a class for expanded clones.

-,TRBJ1-2,-,TRBV29-1,CSGWGPPAMYGYTF,TGCAGCGGCTGGGGTCCGCCCGCTATGTATGGCTACACCTTC
-,TRBJ2-5,-,TRBV19,CASSPGTQGETQYF,TGTGCCAGTAGCCCCGGGACCCAAGGGGAGACCCAGTACTTC
-,TRBJ2-1,-,TRBV27,CASSLSRPRFGDEQFF,TGTGCCAGCAGTTTATCCCGGCCTAGGTTCGGCGATGAGCAGTTCTTC
-,TRBJ2-3,-,TRBV28,CASSLGQGRDTQYF,TGTGCCAGCAGTTTAGGCCAGGGTAGGGATACGCAGTATTTT
-,TRBJ2-2,few,TRBV9,CASSSRRLGATGELFF,TGTGCCAGCAGCTCCAGGCGTTTGGGGGCCACCGGGGAGCTGTTTTTT
-,TRBJ2-7,-,TRBV5-1,CASSMRLALPYEQYF,TGCGCCAGCAGCATGAGGCTAGCGTTGCCCTACGAGCAGTACTTC
-,TRBJ1-1,-,TRBV5-5,CASSPFRAATEAFF,TGTGCCAGCAGCCCCTTTAGGGCGGCCACTGAAGCTTTCTTT
TRBD1,TRBJ2-5,-,TRBV20-1,CSASDVRTGRQETQYF,TGCAGTGCTAGTGACGTTCGGACAGGTCGGCAAGAGACCCAGTACTTC
-,TRBJ1-6,-,TRBV28,CASSFPVPSPLHF,TGTGCCAGCAGTTTTCCCGTCCCTTCACCCCTCCACTTT
TRBD2,TRBJ2-2,-,TRBV19,CATRRAGEVGTGELFF,TGTGCCACCCGACGGGCGGGAGAGGTGGGCACCGGGGAGCTGTTTTTT
TRBD1,TRBJ1-4,-,TRBV27,CASSLWGRGQITTNEKLFF,TGTGCCAGCAGTTTATGGGGCAGGGGGCAAATTACAACTAATGAAAAACTGTTTTTT